This T cell receptor beta chain was sequenced for a study of metastatic and nonmetastatic thyroid tumors. For the study at large: The comparison covered peripheral blood and tumor or nodule tissue in malignant and benign thyroid patients.

For this clone: One end of the junction is discordant with germline, which a read error may explain.

The CDR3 runs to 16 residues. Looked up from germline, CDR1 is SGHTA and CDR2 is FQGTGA. No treatment of any kind had been given to any patient before thyroid surgery. How the authors handled the data: Between-group CDR3 differences, defined by clinicopathological status, yielded a distant-metastasis classifier for papillary thyroid cancer. TCRdb reassembled clones from the PCR reads with MiXCR. The V and J calls come from TCRdb's annotation, not from the publication. Of roughly 35,000 clones listed, 17% were seen once; the top ten hold 5.5% to 7.5%. The V and J genes are TRBV7-3 and TRBJ2-1, with D tentatively TRBD1 (8 bases). The specimen sequenced was blood. This clonotype was sampled from a female donor with papillary thyroid cancer or a benign thyroid nodule (not recorded which). Some clones in this sample may be carry-over from other donors' samples. CDR3 in amino acids: CANSSRDRGGYNEQFF. The CDR3 region has the DNA TGTGCCAACAGCTCAAGAGACAGGGGAGGGTACAATGAGCAGTTCTTC.